The present T cell receptor (beta chain) was sequenced within a study of blood T cell repertoires in COVID-19. For the study at large: From the United States, Italy and Spain came samples of acute and convalescent COVID-19.

Participants' reported clinical history set cohort assignment. The method was immunoSEQ multiplex PCR; TCRdb's version includes in-frame clones alone and lacks a portion of them. Among fewer than 400,000 clones, roughly 87% were seen once, and the ten largest hold around 9%. Germline lookup yields CDR1 LGHNA and CDR2 YSLEER. The V end lost 2 bases, the J end lost 7 bases, and 11 bases lay between the germline ends. The CDR3 is made up of 13 amino acids. Sequenced material: PBMCs or T cells enriched from blood (not recorded which). The chain joins TRBV4-3 to TRBJ1-2, with D perhaps matching TRBD1 (5 bases). The receptor's source is a woman aged 18-29 years who had recovered from COVID-19. As DNA, the CDR3 is TGCGCCAGCAGCCAATCCAGGGTGACTGGCTACACCTTC. Translating it yields CASSQSRVTGYTF.